This T cell receptor (beta chain) was sequenced for a study of technical replicates of blood from four donors. This clone occurred a few times. The V end lost 8 bases, the J end lost 9 bases, and 22 bases lay between the germline ends. The CDR3 consists of 13 residues. Per the germline V gene, CDR1 is SQVTM and CDR2 is ANQGSEA. Sequencing was performed with immunoSEQ multiplex PCR; in TCRdb, only in-frame clones are kept and a portion is missing. The repertoire includes 90,000 or so clones, 85% to 95% of them detected once, and around 0.3% sits in the top ten. V usage is TRBV29-1 and J usage is TRBJ1-1; the D gene is possibly TRBD1 (6 bases). The sequenced material came from T cells isolated from PBMCs. The sequence came from a human donor in good health. This CDR3 is CSTDIVGGTKAFF. The DNA for the CDR3 is TGCAGCACTGACATTGTAGGGGGAACGAAAGCTTTCTTT.